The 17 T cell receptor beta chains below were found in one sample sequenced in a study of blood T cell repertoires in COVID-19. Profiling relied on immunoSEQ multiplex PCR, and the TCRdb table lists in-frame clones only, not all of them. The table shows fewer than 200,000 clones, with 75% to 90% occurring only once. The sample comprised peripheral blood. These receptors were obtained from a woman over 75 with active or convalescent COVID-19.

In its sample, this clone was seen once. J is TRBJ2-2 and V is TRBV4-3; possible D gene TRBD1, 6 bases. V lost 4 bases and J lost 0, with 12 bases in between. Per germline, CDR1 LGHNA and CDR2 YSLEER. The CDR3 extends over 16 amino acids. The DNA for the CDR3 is TGCGCCAGCAGCCCAGATGGACAGCCGAACACCGGGGAGCTGTTTTTT. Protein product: CASSPDGQPNTGELFF.

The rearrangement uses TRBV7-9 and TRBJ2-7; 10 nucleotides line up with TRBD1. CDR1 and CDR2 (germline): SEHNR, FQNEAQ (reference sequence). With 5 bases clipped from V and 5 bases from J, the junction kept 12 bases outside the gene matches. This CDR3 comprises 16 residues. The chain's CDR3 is CASSPQKDRGKHEQYF. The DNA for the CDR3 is TGTGCCAGCAGCCCTCAGAAGGACAGGGGGAAACACGAGCAGTACTTC.

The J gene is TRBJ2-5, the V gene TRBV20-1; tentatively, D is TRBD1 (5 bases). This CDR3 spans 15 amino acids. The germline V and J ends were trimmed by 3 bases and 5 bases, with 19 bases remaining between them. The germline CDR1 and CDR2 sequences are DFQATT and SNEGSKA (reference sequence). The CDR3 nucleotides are TGCAGTGCTAGTCTGGCAGGGCAGGGCCGGGAGACCCAGTACTTC. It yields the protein CSASLAGQGRETQYF.

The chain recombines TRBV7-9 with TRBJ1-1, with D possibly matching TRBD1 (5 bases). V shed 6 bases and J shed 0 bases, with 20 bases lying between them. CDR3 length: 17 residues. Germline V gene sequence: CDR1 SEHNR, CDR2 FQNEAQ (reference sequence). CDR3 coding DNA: TGTGCCAGCAGACAAAGGACGGGCGAGGACATGAACACTGAAGCTTTCTTT. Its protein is CASRQRTGEDMNTEAFF.

CDR3 DNA: TGTGCCAGTAGTGGGGGCGCGGCTGGCTACACCTTC. Protein product: CASSGGAAGYTF. The genes are TRBV19 and TRBJ1-2; possibly TRBD1 for D (6 bases). Trimming pared 5 bases from V and 7 bases from J, leaving 11 bases between. This CDR3 comprises 12 residues. Germline V gene data show CDR1 as LNHDA and CDR2 as SQIVND (reference sequence).

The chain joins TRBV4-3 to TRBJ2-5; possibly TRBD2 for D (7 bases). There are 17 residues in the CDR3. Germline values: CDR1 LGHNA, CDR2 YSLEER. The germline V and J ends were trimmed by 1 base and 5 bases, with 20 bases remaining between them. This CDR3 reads CASSQGYLQGSGETQYF. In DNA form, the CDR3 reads TGCGCCAGCAGCCAAGGATACTTACAGGGTAGCGGGGAGACCCAGTACTTC.

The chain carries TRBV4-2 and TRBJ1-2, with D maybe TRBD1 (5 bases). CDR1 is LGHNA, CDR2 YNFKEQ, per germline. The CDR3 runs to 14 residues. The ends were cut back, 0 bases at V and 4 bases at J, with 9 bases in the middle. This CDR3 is CASSQDQGTYGYTF. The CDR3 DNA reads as TGTGCCAGCAGCCAAGATCAGGGAACCTATGGCTACACCTTC.

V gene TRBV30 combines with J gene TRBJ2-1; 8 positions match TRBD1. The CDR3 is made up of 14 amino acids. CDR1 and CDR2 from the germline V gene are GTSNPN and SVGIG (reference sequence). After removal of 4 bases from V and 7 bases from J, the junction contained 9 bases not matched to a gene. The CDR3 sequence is CAWKRQGTGNEQFF. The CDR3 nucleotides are TGTGCCTGGAAGAGACAGGGGACTGGGAATGAGCAGTTCTTC. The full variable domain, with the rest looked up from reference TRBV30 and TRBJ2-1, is SQTIHQWPATLVQPVGSPLSLECTVEGTSNPNLYWYRQAAGRGLQLLFYSVGIGQISSEVPQNLSASRPQDRQFILSSKKLLLSDSGFYLCAWKRQGTGNEQFFGPGTRLTVL.

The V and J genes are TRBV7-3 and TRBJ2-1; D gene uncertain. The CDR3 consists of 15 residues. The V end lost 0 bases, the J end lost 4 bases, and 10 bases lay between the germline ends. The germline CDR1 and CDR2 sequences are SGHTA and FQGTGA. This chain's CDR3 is CASSLTPQQYNEQFF. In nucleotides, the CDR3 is TGTGCCAGCAGCTTAACTCCACAGCAATACAATGAGCAGTTCTTC.

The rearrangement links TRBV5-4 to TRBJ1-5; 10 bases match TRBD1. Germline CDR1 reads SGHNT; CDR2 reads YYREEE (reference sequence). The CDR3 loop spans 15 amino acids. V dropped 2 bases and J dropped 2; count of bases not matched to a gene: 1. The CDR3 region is CASSLGTGGNQPQHF. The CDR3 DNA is TGTGCCAGCAGCTTAGGGACAGGGGGCAATCAGCCCCAGCATTTT.

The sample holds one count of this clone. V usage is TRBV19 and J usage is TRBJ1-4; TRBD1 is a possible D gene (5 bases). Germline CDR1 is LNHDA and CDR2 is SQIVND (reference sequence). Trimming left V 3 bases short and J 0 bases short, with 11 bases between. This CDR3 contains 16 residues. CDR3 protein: CASSIGAPATNEKLFF. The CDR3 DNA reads TGTGCCAGTAGTATTGGGGCACCTGCAACTAATGAAAAACTGTTTTTT.

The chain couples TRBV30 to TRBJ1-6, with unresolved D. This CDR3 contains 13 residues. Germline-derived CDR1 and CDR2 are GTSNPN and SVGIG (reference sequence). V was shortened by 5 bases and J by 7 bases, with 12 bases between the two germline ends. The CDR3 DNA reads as TGTGCCTGGGGGAGGATAGCCAATTCACCCCTCCACTTT. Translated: CAWGRIANSPLHF.

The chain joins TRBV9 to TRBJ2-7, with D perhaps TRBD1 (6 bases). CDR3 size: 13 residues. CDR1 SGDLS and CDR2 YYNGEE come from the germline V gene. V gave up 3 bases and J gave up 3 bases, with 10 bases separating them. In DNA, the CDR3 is TGTGCCAGCAGCGGACAGGACCACTACGAGCAGTACTTC. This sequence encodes CASSGQDHYEQYF.

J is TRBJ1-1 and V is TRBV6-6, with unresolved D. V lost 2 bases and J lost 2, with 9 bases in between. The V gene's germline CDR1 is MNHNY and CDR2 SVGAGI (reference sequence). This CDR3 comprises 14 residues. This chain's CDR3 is CASSYARDNTEAFF. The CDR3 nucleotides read TGTGCCAGCAGTTACGCGCGGGATAACACTGAAGCTTTCTTT.

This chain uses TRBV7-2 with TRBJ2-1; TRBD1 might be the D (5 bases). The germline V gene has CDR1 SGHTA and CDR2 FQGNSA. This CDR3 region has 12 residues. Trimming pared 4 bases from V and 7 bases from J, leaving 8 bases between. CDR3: CASSSDRNEQFF. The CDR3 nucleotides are TGTGCCAGCAGCTCTGACAGAAATGAGCAGTTCTTC.

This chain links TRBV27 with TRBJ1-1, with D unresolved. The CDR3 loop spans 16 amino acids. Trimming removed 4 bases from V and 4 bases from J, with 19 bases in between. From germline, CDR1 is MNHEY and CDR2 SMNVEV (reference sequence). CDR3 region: CASSYLPGAAGTEAFF. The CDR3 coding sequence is TGTGCCAGCAGTTACCTCCCCGGTGCGGCGGGCACTGAAGCTTTCTTT.

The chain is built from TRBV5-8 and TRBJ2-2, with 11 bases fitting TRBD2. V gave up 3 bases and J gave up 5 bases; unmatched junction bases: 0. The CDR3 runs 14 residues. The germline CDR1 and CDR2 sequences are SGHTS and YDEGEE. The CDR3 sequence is CASSSSGGTGELFF. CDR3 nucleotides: TGTGCCAGCAGCTCTAGCGGGGGGACCGGGGAGCTGTTTTTT.